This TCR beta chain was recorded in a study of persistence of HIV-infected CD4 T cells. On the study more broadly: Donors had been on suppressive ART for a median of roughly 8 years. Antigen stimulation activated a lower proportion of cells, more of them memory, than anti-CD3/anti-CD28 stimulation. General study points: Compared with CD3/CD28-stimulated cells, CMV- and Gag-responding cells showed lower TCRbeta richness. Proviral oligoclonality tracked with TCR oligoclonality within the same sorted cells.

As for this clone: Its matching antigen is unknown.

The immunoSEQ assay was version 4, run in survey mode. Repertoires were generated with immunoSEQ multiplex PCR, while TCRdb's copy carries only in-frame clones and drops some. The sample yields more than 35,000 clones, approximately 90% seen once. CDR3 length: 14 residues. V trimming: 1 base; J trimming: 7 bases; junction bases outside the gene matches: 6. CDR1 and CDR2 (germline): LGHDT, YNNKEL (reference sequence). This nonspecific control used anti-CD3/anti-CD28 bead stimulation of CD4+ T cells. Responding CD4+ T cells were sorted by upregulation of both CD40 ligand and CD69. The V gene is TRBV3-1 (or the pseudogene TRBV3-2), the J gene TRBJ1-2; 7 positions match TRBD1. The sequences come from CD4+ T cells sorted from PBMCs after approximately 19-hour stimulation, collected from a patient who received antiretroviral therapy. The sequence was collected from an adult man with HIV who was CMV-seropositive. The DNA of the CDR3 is TGTGCCAGCAGCCAAGTCCTCGACAGGGCTGGCTACACCTTC. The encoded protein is CASSQVLDRAGYTF.